The TCR beta chain under discussion was sequenced for a study of immune evolution from preneoplasia to lung adenocarcinoma. Profiled with immunoSEQ multiplex PCR; TCRdb holds only in-frame clones, not every one. This sample has some 4,000 clones; about four fifths occur once, and the top ten carry around 26%. Trimming removed 5 bases from V and 1 base from J, with 8 bases in between. The CDR3 contains 13 residues. The germline gives CDR1 MDHEN, CDR2 SYDVKM. The study, taken as a whole, reports: Top clone share appeared to fall from AAH through AIS, MIA, adenocarcinoma.

Comments on this clone: Its target is unknown.

The TCR sequence derives from a middle-aged person with lung adenocarcinoma. Some clones in this sample may be carry-over from other donors' samples. The chain uses TRBV28 and TRBJ1-2; D gene ambiguous. The source material was FFPE invasive lung adenocarcinoma tissue. CDR3 DNA sequence: TGTGCCAGCAGTACTAATCTTAACTATGGCTACACCTTC. It is translated as CASSTNLNYGYTF.